One and the same sample provided the 20 T cell receptor beta chains below, sequenced in a study of cytomegalovirus exposure and HLA in healthy donors. Libraries were prepared by immunoSEQ multiplex PCR; TCRdb keeps only in-frame clonotypes and omits some of them. The sample yields around 130,000 clones, over 75% seen once. The sample consisted of PBMCs. The origin of the receptors is a woman in her 30s in good health and CMV-seronegative.

The V and J genes are TRBV11-2 and TRBJ2-3, with 9 positions matching TRBD1. The CDR3 consists of 15 residues. After removal of 5 bases from V and 0 bases from J, the junction contained 3 bases not matched to a gene. Germline values: CDR1 SGHAT, CDR2 FQNNGV. The CDR3 sequence is CASSIQGASTDTQYF. CDR3 DNA sequence: TGTGCCAGCAGCATACAGGGGGCTAGCACAGATACGCAGTATTTT.

The chain links TRBV6-1 to TRBJ1-6; 9 positions match TRBD1. CDR3 length: 15 amino acids. V trimming: 6 bases; J trimming: 9 bases; junction bases outside the gene matches: 9. Germline V gene data show CDR1 as MNHNS and CDR2 as SASEGT. The CDR3 loop reads CASRPQGQGFSPLHF. CDR3 in DNA: TGTGCCAGCAGACCCCAGGGACAGGGATTTTCACCCCTCCACTTT.

The rearrangement joins TRBV19 to TRBJ1-1; D remains unclear. Trimming removed 3 bases from V and 1 base from J, with 12 bases in between. Per germline, CDR1 LNHDA and CDR2 SQIVND (reference sequence). This CDR3 contains 15 residues. The CDR3 bases are TGTGCCAGTAGTATGTTTGGCAGTCCGAACACTGAAGCTTTCTTT. Protein: CASSMFGSPNTEAFF. The variable domain in full, completed from reference TRBV19 and TRBJ1-1, reads DGGITQSPKYLFRKEGQNVTLSCEQNLNHDAMYWYRQDPGQGLRLIYYSQIVNDFQKGDIAEGYSVSREKKESFPLTVTSAQKNPTAFYLCASSMFGSPNTEAFFGQGTRLTVV.

This clone was seen only once. CDR3 amino acids: CASSREFTDTQYF. The CDR3 DNA reads as TGTGCCAGCAGCCGGGAATTCACAGATACGCAGTATTTT. V and J are TRBV5-4 and TRBJ2-3; TRBD2 might be the D (5 bases). Looked up from germline, CDR1 is SGHNT and CDR2 is YYREEE (reference sequence). CDR3 length: 13 amino acids. Trimming took 4 bases from V and 2 from J, leaving 8 bases between them.

The genes are TRBV25-1 and TRBJ1-5; 9 bases map to TRBD1. This CDR3 has 16 residues. The V gene's germline CDR1 is MGHDK and CDR2 SYGVNS. V shed 8 bases and J 3 bases; nucleotides not matched to a gene: 11. The CDR3 reads CASPSLGTGHNQPQHF. CDR3 coding DNA: TGTGCCAGCCCATCCCTCGGGACAGGGCACAATCAGCCCCAGCATTTT.

This clone was counted between two and nine times. The chain carries TRBV29-1 and TRBJ2-7; maybe TRBD1 (6 bases). V was pared by 0 bases and J by 9 bases, with 12 bases between. Looked up from germline, CDR1 is SQVTM and CDR2 is ANQGSEA. The CDR3 has 12 residues. The CDR3 sequence is CSVEDPPTGQYF. The CDR3 DNA follows: TGCAGCGTTGAAGATCCGCCGACAGGGCAGTACTTC.

The J gene is TRBJ2-7, the V gene TRBV10-3; TRBD2 might be the D (5 bases). The V end lost 6 bases, the J end lost 2 bases, and 17 bases lay between the germline ends. This CDR3 is built from 15 residues. Germline CDR1 and CDR2: ENHRY and SYGVKD. As DNA, the CDR3 is TGTGCCATCAGCCCGGGTGTTCGGGAAACCTACGAGCAGTACTTC. Protein: CAISPGVRETYEQYF.

On this clone itself: Within the sample, other DNA sequences also encode this same CDR3. The chain joins TRBV19 to TRBJ1-2; D not resolved. V shed 4 bases and J shed 4 bases, with 4 bases lying between them. Germline V gene lookup returns CDR1 LNHDA and CDR2 SQIVND (reference sequence). This CDR3 has 11 residues. The CDR3 nucleotides are TGTGCCAGTAGTACAGGCTATGGCTACACCTTC. Translating it yields CASSTGYGYTF.

The chain has TRBV5-6 and TRBJ2-5; the D gene is possibly TRBD2 (6 bases). The CDR3 contains 13 residues. Trimming cost V 3 bases and J 5 bases, with 11 bases left between them. Per the germline V gene, CDR1 is SGHDT and CDR2 is YYEEEE. The CDR3 sequence is CASSSTRRETQYF. The CDR3 nucleotides read TGTGCCAGCAGCTCGACTAGAAGGGAGACCCAGTACTTC.

The chain joins TRBV7-2 to TRBJ2-2; tentative D call: TRBD1 (6 bases). Germline V gene data show CDR1 as SGHTA and CDR2 as FQGNSA. The V and J ends lost 1 base and 0 bases respectively, with 9 bases between them. The CDR3 sequence is 16 residues long. The CDR3, as DNA: TGTGCCAGCAGCTTAGGAAGGACAGCGAACACCGGGGAGCTGTTTTTT. The encoded protein is CASSLGRTANTGELFF.

The chain recombines TRBV4-3 with TRBJ1-2, with unresolved D. Trimming pared 4 bases from V and 2 bases from J, leaving 11 bases between. Germline values: CDR1 LGHNA, CDR2 YSLEER. CDR3 size: 14 residues. The CDR3 DNA follows: TGCGCCAGCAGCCCCGGCGTCGGGAACTATGGCTACACCTTC. It encodes CASSPGVGNYGYTF.

V is TRBV19 and J is TRBJ1-5, with D perhaps TRBD1 (6 bases). Deletions cut 1 base from V and 2 bases from J, with 9 bases between. This CDR3 contains 15 residues. Germline V CDR1 and CDR2: LNHDA, SQIVND (reference sequence). CDR3 DNA: TGTGCCAGTAGTATAGGGGGGCGAGGCAATCAGCCCCAGCATTTT. Translated: CASSIGGRGNQPQHF.

The chain joins TRBV7-6 to TRBJ2-2, with D perhaps matching TRBD1 (6 bases). Trimming left V 1 base short and J 7 bases short, with 10 bases between. Germline assignment: CDR1 SGHVS and CDR2 FNYEAQ. This CDR3 comprises 14 residues. The CDR3 here is CASSLVQGDGELFF. CDR3 nucleotides: TGTGCCAGCAGCTTAGTACAGGGTGACGGGGAGCTGTTTTTT.

This chain's CDR3 is CASSPRQGNTEAFF. The CDR3 DNA is TGTGCCAGCAGCCCGCGACAGGGCAACACTGAAGCTTTCTTT. V gene TRBV7-2 combines with J gene TRBJ1-1; 7 bases are shared with TRBD1. CDR1 is SGHTA and CDR2 is FQGNSA in the germline V gene. This CDR3 region has 14 residues. Losses at the gene ends were 5 bases for V and 2 bases for J; bases not matched to a gene: 5. Together with reference TRBV7-2 and TRBJ1-1, the CDR3 gives the full variable domain: GAGVSQSPSNKVTEKGKDVELRCDPISGHTALYWYRQSLGQGLEFLIYFQGNSAPDKSGLPSDRFSAERTGGSVSTLTIQRTQQEDSAVYLCASSPRQGNTEAFFGQGTRLTVV.

This sequence joins TRBV25-1 and TRBJ2-3; 8 bases are a match to TRBD2. Germline loops: CDR1 MGHDK, CDR2 SYGVNS. This CDR3 is 15 amino acids long. Trimming took 4 bases from V and 2 from J; bases not matched to a gene: 5. In DNA form, the CDR3 reads TGTGCCAGCAGTGGAGCGGGGGATATCACAGATACGCAGTATTTT. It specifies CASSGAGDITDTQYF.

This chain uses TRBV30 with TRBJ1-2; D remains ambiguous. Per the germline V gene, CDR1 is GTSNPN and CDR2 is SVGIG (reference sequence). Trimming pared 2 bases from V and 9 bases from J, leaving 10 bases between. The CDR3 sequence is 11 residues long. CDR3 in amino acids: CAWSPGLRYTF. For the CDR3, the DNA is TGTGCCTGGAGTCCGGGTTTGCGCTACACCTTC.

The chain couples TRBV19 to TRBJ2-3; TRBD2 matches at 8 bases. This CDR3 comprises 16 residues. Trimming took 5 bases from V and 2 from J; bases not matched to a gene: 9. Germline loops: CDR1 LNHDA, CDR2 SQIVND (reference sequence). The CDR3, as DNA: TGTGCCAGTAGTCCGAGCACGGGGGGGACCACAGATACGCAGTATTTT. This sequence encodes CASSPSTGGTTDTQYF. The full variable domain, rest sourced from reference TRBV19 and TRBJ2-3, is DGGITQSPKYLFRKEGQNVTLSCEQNLNHDAMYWYRQDPGQGLRLIYYSQIVNDFQKGDIAEGYSVSREKKESFPLTVTSAQKNPTAFYLCASSPSTGGTTDTQYFGPGTRLTVL.

The rearrangement links TRBV11-3 to TRBJ1-2, with 7 bases aligning to TRBD1. Germline V gene lookup returns CDR1 SGHNT and CDR2 YENEEA. This CDR3 contains 14 residues. The ends lost 5 bases at V and 2 bases at J; junction bases unmatched: 5. The CDR3 protein is CASSNRGNNYGYTF. The CDR3 bases are TGTGCCAGCAGCAACAGGGGAAACAACTATGGCTACACCTTC.

This rearrangement joins TRBV30 to TRBJ1-1; D ambiguous. Trimming took off 2 bases at V and 5 bases at J, with 15 bases between the two ends. Looked up from germline, CDR1 is GTSNPN and CDR2 is SVGIG (reference sequence). The CDR3 sequence is 14 residues long. CDR3 amino acids: CAWSLWGAGTEAFF. In nucleotides, the CDR3 is TGTGCCTGGAGTCTCTGGGGAGCGGGTACTGAAGCTTTCTTT.

V is TRBV7-2 and J is TRBJ2-3; 12 bases are a match to TRBD2. J gave up 2 bases and V 5 bases, and 5 bases lay outside the gene matches. This CDR3 has 16 amino acids. Looked up from germline, CDR1 is SGHTA and CDR2 is FQGNSA. Here the CDR3 DNA reads TGTGCCAGCAGCCTCACTAGCGGGGGGAACACAGATACGCAGTATTTT. Encoded protein: CASSLTSGGNTDTQYF.